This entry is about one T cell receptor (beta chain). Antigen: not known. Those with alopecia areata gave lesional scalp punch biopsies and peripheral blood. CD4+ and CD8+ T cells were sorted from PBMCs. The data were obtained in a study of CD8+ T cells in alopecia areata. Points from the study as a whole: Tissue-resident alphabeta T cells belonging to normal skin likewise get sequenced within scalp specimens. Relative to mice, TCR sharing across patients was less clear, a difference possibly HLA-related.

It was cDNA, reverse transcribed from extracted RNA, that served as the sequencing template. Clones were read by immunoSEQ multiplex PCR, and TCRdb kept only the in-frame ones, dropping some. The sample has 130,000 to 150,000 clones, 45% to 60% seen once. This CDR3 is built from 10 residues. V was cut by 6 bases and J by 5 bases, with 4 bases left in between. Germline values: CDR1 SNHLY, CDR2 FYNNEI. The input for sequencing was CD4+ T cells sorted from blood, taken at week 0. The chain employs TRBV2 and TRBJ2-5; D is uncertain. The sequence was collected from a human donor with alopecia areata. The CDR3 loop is CASRLETQYF. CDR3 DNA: TGTGCCAGCAGGTTGGAGACCCAGTACTTC. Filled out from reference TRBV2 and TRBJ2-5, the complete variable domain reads EPEVTQTPSHQVTQMGQEVILRCVPISNHLYFYWYRQILGQKVEFLVSFYNNEISEKSEIFDDQFSVERPDGSNFTLKIRSTKLEDSAMYFCASRLETQYFGPGTRLLVL.